The 20 T cell receptor beta chains listed next were all sequenced from one sample in a study of T-cell reconstitution after alpha-beta-depleted transplantation in children. This sample's TCRbeta library carried unique molecular identifier barcodes. One entry per CDR3 protein, called by TCRdb with MiXCR from the PCR reads. The sample contains about 600,000 distinct CDR3 sequences, about 10% of which appear only once. Source: PBMCs from the stem cell graft donor, taken from the stem cell graft. These receptors all come from a human donor who donated a stem cell graft to a child with acute myeloid leukemia.

This clonotype has ten or more counts. The V gene is TRBV11-2, the J gene TRBJ2-1; 13 bases match TRBD2. The length of the CDR3 is 15 residues. V lost 5 bases to trimming and J lost 15 bases; unmatched junction nucleotides: 13. CDR1 is SGHAT and CDR2 is FQNNGV in the germline V gene. Here the CDR3 DNA reads TGTGCCAGCAGCACCCAGACTAGCGGGGGGCCAAGTTGGTTCTTC. Translating gives CASSTQTSGGPSWFF.

CDR3 sequence (DNA): TGCAGCGTTTCTGAGGGATTCTGGACAGGAAGCATGAACACTGAAGCTTTCTTT. This sequence encodes CSVSEGFWTGSMNTEAFF. The V call is TRBV29-1, the J call TRBJ1-1; 7 bases fit TRBD1. The germline V gene has CDR1 SQVTM and CDR2 ANQGSEA. J lost 0 bases, V lost 5 bases, and 18 bases had no gene match. The CDR3 is 18 residues long. Together with reference TRBV29-1 and TRBJ1-1, the CDR3 gives the full variable domain: SAVISQKPSRDICQRGTSLTIQCQVDSQVTMMFWYRQQPGQSLTLIATANQGSEATYESGFVIDKFPISRPNLTFSTLTVSNMSPEDSSIYLCSVSEGFWTGSMNTEAFFGQGTRLTVV.

V and J are TRBV27 and TRBJ2-5; the D is unclear. This CDR3 contains 15 residues. V was clipped by 9 bases and J by 2 bases, with 19 bases between them. The germline V gene encodes CDR1 MNHEY and CDR2 SMNVEV (reference sequence). CDR3 amino acids: CASSPGSRLQETQYF. The DNA for the CDR3 is TGTGCCAGTTCCCCGGGCTCAAGGCTACAAGAGACCCAGTACTTC.

This clonotype has a count of ten or more. The CDR3 nucleotides read TGCAGCGTGGAGTGGGACAGTCTCGAGTTCTTC. It translates to CSVEWDSLEFF. The chain combines TRBV29-1 with TRBJ2-1; 7 nucleotides line up with TRBD1. V shed 6 bases, J shed 14 bases, and the junction held 10 bases outside the gene matches. This CDR3 is built from 11 residues. Per germline, CDR1 SQVTM and CDR2 ANQGSEA.

V usage is TRBV6-1 and J usage is TRBJ1-2; 7 nucleotides line up with TRBD1. Germline CDR1 and CDR2: MNHNS and SASEGT. V lost 5 bases to trimming and J lost 0 bases; unmatched junction nucleotides: 6. The CDR3 runs to 15 residues. This CDR3 reads CASSTGQVANYGYTF. The CDR3 nucleotides read TGTGCCAGCAGTACCGGACAGGTTGCTAACTATGGCTACACCTTC.

V usage is TRBV2 and J usage is TRBJ2-7; 7 bases map to TRBD2. Germline lookup yields CDR1 SNHLY and CDR2 FYNNEI. The CDR3 spans 16 residues. With V trimmed by 3 bases and J by 1 base, 9 bases remained unmatched. The CDR3 loop reads CASSDLVQRDSYEQYF. CDR3 coding DNA: TGTGCCAGCAGTGACTTGGTCCAGCGGGATTCCTACGAGCAGTACTTC. The full variable domain, rest sourced from reference TRBV2 and TRBJ2-7, is EPEVTQTPSHQVTQMGQEVILRCVPISNHLYFYWYRQILGQKVEFLVSFYNNEISEKSEIFDDQFSVERPDGSNFTLKIRSTKLEDSAMYFCASSDLVQRDSYEQYFGPGTRLTVT.

The V call is TRBV7-8, the J call TRBJ2-1, with D hard to call. Germline CDR1 is SGHVS and CDR2 is FQNEAQ. The length of the CDR3 is 13 residues. Deletions cut 5 bases from V and 5 bases from J, with 10 bases between. The DNA for the CDR3 is TGTGCCAGCAGCCACCCCGGGCACAATGAGCAGTTCTTC. It codes for CASSHPGHNEQFF.

The chain uses TRBV12-3 or TRBV12-4 and TRBJ1-3; 8 bases are a match to TRBD1. The CDR3 has 18 residues. The V and J ends lost 0 bases and 0 bases, in that order; junction bases with no gene match: 7. The CDR3 region is CASSLANRRGLSGNTIYF. The CDR3 DNA sequence: TGTGCCAGCAGTTTAGCGAATCGCAGGGGGCTCTCTGGAAACACCATATATTTT.

The CDR3: CASSGYGYTEAFF. In nucleotides, the CDR3 is TGTGCCAGTAGTGGTTACGGTTACACTGAAGCTTTCTTT. The rearrangement uses TRBV19 and TRBJ1-1; no reliable D call. V lost 5 bases and J lost 3, with 10 bases in between. Germline V gene data show CDR1 as LNHDA and CDR2 as SQIVND (reference sequence). The CDR3 runs to 13 residues.

The V gene is TRBV3-1, the J gene TRBJ1-1, with D tentatively TRBD1 (6 bases). This CDR3 has 14 amino acids. V was shortened by 4 bases and J by 4 bases, with 13 bases between the two germline ends. Germline V gene data show CDR1 as LGHDT and CDR2 as YNNKEL (reference sequence). CDR3: CASSRTGSGTEAFF. As DNA, the CDR3 is TGTGCCAGCAGCCGCACAGGGTCGGGCACTGAAGCTTTCTTT.

This clonotype has more than one count but fewer than ten. The genes are TRBV28 and TRBJ2-5; TRBD2 aligns across 9 bases. The CDR3 has 16 residues. Germline V gene sequence: CDR1 MDHEN, CDR2 SYDVKM. The junction had 5 bases not matched to a gene; V was cut back by 1 base and J by 2 bases. CDR3 sequence: CASSLSLAGQQETQYF. As DNA, the CDR3 is TGTGCCAGCAGTTTATCTCTAGCGGGACAACAAGAGACCCAGTACTTC.

The V call is TRBV6-2 or TRBV6-3, the J call TRBJ2-4; TRBD1 agrees at 7 bases. The germline V gene has CDR1 MNHEY and CDR2 SVGEGT. This CDR3 spans 16 amino acids. V shed 3 bases and J 2 bases; nucleotides not matched to a gene: 7. The CDR3 DNA follows: TGTGCCAGCAGTTATGAGACAGGGTTTACCAAAAACATTCAGTACTTC. The encoded protein is CASSYETGFTKNIQYF.

This clonotype was counted between two and nine times. V is TRBV3-1 and J is TRBJ2-1, with 9 bases that match TRBD2. This CDR3 contains 17 residues. The germline V gene has CDR1 LGHDT and CDR2 YNNKEL (reference sequence). V shed 3 bases and J 1 base; nucleotides not matched to a gene: 7. The CDR3 protein is CASSQGGGRVSYNEQFF. The CDR3 coding sequence is TGTGCCAGCAGCCAGGGGGGCGGGAGGGTATCCTACAATGAGCAGTTCTTC.

For this clonotype: A single base separates this from a much larger clone, so it may be a read error. The V gene is TRBV20-1, the J gene TRBJ2-1; 7 bases agree with TRBD2. The germline CDR1 and CDR2 sequences are DFQATT and SNEGSKA (reference sequence). Losses at the gene ends were 6 bases for V and 3 bases for J; bases not matched to a gene: 8. The CDR3 sequence is 14 residues long. In DNA form, the CDR3 reads TGCAGTGCAAGCACTAGCGTATTCTACAATGAGCAGTTCTTC. This codes for CSASTSVFYNEQFF.

This clonotype was counted only a few times. The chain has TRBV20-1 and TRBJ1-4; D gene unclear. Germline assignment: CDR1 DFQATT and CDR2 SNEGSKA (reference sequence). The CDR3 extends over 16 amino acids. Trimming cost V 3 bases and J 7 bases, with 21 bases left between them. The CDR3 here is CSASSLGGSILEKLFF. The CDR3 bases are TGCAGTGCTAGTTCGCTAGGCGGCAGCATTCTTGAAAAACTGTTTTTT.

This clonotype came up a few times. The V call is TRBV7-9, the J call TRBJ1-2; weak D call: TRBD1 (5 bases). Trimming pared 5 bases from V and 5 bases from J, leaving 12 bases between. Germline V lookup: CDR1 SEHNR, CDR2 FQNEAQ (reference sequence). This CDR3 contains 13 residues. CDR3 sequence: CASSPRDDYGYTF. Here the CDR3 DNA reads TGTGCCAGCAGCCCTCGGGACGATTATGGCTACACCTTC.

This clonotype turned up a few times. This chain joins TRBV7-3 and TRBJ2-3; D gene uncertain. The CDR3 is 13 residues long. Trimming took off 4 bases at V and 5 bases at J, with 10 bases between the two ends. From germline, CDR1 is SGHTA and CDR2 FQGTGA. This chain's CDR3 is CASSSGSVDTQYF. The CDR3 DNA sequence: TGTGCCAGCAGCTCCGGGTCGGTAGATACGCAGTATTTT.

This clonotype has ten or more counts. This chain connects TRBV6-2 or TRBV6-3 to TRBJ1-1, with D hard to call. In germline, CDR1 is MNHEY, CDR2 SVGEGT. V was pared by 0 bases and J by 8 bases, with 13 bases between. This CDR3 contains 14 residues. CDR3 DNA: TGTGCCAGCAGTTACTCGCCTGAAGTACCGGAAGCTTTCTTT. It translates to CASSYSPEVPEAFF.

Remarks on this clonotype: A read error may produce the germline difference seen at one junction end. This chain links TRBV12-3 or TRBV12-4 with TRBJ2-7; maybe TRBD1 (6 bases). The CDR3 covers 12 residues. CDR3 nucleotide sequence: TGTGCCAGCAGTCTTGAGCGGACAGCTTTATTCTTC. This encodes CASSLERTALFF.

The sample holds many counts of this clonotype. V and J are TRBV7-3 and TRBJ1-1; D is ambiguous. V was pared by 2 bases and J by 1 base, with 8 bases between. The CDR3 has 14 residues. Germline CDR1 is SGHTA and CDR2 is FQGTGA. The CDR3 loop reads CASSLEPGNTEAFF. CDR3 coding DNA: TGTGCCAGCAGCTTAGAACCGGGGAACACTGAAGCTTTCTTT.